This TCR beta chain was profiled in a study of cytomegalovirus exposure and HLA in healthy donors. Germline CDR1 SEHNR, CDR2 FQNEAQ (reference sequence). Trimming removed 1 base at V and 1 base at J, with 16 bases between. CDR3 length equals 17 residues. Primers included in the PCR were 60 Vbeta and 13 Jbeta primers. The method was immunoSEQ multiplex PCR; TCRdb's version includes in-frame clones alone and lacks a portion of them. Of some 150,000 clones in the sample, around 80% are singletons; the top ten hold 1.4% to 1.5%. About this clone: The antigen is unknown.

Study-wide points: A prior analysis recorded that most TCR beta V segments were productive about 87% or about 30% of the time. Being indistinguishable, some V segments were excluded, TRBV6-2 and TRBV6-3 among them.

This clonotype originated in a man in his thirties or forties in good health and CMV-seropositive. Sample: PBMCs. This chain connects TRBV7-9 to TRBJ1-2; the D gene is possibly TRBD1 (6 bases). The CDR3 DNA reads as TGTGCCAGCAGCTTAGGGACCGGGACAAGGTTTAACTATGGCTACACCTTC. It specifies CASSLGTGTRFNYGYTF.